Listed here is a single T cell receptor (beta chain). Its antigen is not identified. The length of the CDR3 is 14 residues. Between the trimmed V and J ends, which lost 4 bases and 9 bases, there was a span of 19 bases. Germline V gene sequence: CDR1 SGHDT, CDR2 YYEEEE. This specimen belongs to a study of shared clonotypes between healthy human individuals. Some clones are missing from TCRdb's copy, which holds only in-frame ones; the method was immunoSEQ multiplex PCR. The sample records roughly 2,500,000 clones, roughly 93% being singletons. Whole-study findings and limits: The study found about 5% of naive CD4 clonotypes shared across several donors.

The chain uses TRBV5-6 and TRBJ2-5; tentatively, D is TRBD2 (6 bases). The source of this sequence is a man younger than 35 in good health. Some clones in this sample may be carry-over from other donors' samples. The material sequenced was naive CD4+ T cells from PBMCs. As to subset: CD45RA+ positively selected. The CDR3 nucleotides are TGTGCCAGCAGCAACGATCTAGCGCGTAGTGCCCAGTACTTC. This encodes CASSNDLARSAQYF.